A single sample gave rise to the 2 T cell receptor beta chains below, sequenced in a study of shared clonotypes between healthy human individuals. Libraries were prepared by immunoSEQ multiplex PCR; TCRdb keeps only in-frame clonotypes and omits some of them. The data hold fewer than 2.5 million clones, with under 95% observed a single time. Sequences were obtained from naive CD4+ T cells from PBMCs. The subset: CD45RA+ positively selected. These TCRs come from a man between 18 and 35 years old in good health. Some clones in this sample may be carry-over from other donors' samples.

J is TRBJ1-2 and V is TRBV9; 7 nucleotides match TRBD1. Germline assignment: CDR1 SGDLS and CDR2 YYNGEE. Unmatched junction bases numbered 10, after V lost 4 bases and J lost 4 bases. The CDR3 sequence is 15 residues long. The CDR3 nucleotides are TGTGCCAGCAGCCCCAGGGGGAGGGATAGCTATGGCTACACCTTC. Amino acid sequence: CASSPRGRDSYGYTF.

The chain is built from TRBV2 and TRBJ2-5, with 7 bases matching TRBD2. From germline, CDR1 is SNHLY and CDR2 FYNNEI. V gave up 6 bases and J gave up 5 bases; unmatched junction bases: 12. The CDR3 spans 15 residues. The CDR3 DNA reads TGTGCCAGCAGACCCACCTGGGGGGGGAGTGAGACCCAGTACTTC. It encodes CASRPTWGGSETQYF.